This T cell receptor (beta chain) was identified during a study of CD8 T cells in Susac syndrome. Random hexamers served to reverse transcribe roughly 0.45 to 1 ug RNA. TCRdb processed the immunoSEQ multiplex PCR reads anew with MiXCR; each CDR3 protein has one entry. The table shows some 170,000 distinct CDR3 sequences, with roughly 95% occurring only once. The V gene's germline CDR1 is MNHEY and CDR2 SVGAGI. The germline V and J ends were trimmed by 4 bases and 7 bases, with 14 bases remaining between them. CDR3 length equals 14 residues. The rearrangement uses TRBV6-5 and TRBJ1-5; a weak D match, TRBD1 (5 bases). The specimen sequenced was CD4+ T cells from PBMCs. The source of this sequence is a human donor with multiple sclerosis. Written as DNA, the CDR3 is TGTGCCAGCAGTTCACCAGGGTTAGGACAGCCCCAGCATTTT. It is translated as CASSSPGLGQPQHF.